The text below deals with one T cell receptor (beta chain). The antigen remains undetermined. The protocol was immunoSEQ multiplex PCR, while the TCRdb copy is restricted to in-frame clones and leaves out a portion. The repertoire consists of fewer than 300,000 clones, with approximately 76% occurring once and the leading ten covering 5.6%. CDR1 and CDR2 (germline): SGHNT, YENEEA. The CDR3 loop spans 13 amino acids. The V and J ends lost 1 base and 2 bases respectively, with 4 bases between them. This specimen comes from a study of cytotoxic CD8 clonotypes in ibrutinib-treated CLL. Study-wide results and caveats: Public clonotypes were rare and shrank or held steady on treatment.

This receptor was obtained from a human donor with chronic lymphocytic leukemia. The material was PBMCs, obtained at disease progression, from a patient treated with ibrutinib. The chain couples TRBV11-3 to TRBJ2-3, with D uncertain. CDR3 nucleotide sequence: TGTGCCAGCAGCTTAGGGCCCACAGATACGCAGTATTTT. It codes for CASSLGPTDTQYF.